These 17 T cell receptor beta chains were all obtained from the same sample, sequenced in a study of cytomegalovirus exposure and HLA in healthy donors. In the PCR, 60 Vbeta and 13 Jbeta primers were used. Assay: immunoSEQ multiplex PCR; the TCRdb copy retains only in-frame clones and omits some. This sample has about 170,000 clones; approximately 78% occur once, and the top ten carry approximately 2.4%. Sequencing was carried out using PBMCs. The source is a male donor in good health and CMV-seronegative.

The V and J genes are TRBV14 and TRBJ1-6; 7 bases align to TRBD1. In germline, CDR1 is SGHDN, CDR2 FVKESK. The CDR3 is 15 residues long. V shed 0 bases, J shed 9 bases, and the junction held 5 bases outside the gene matches. The CDR3 nucleotides read TGTGCCAGCAGCCAAGAAACAGGGGTTGTTTCACCCCTCCACTTT. Translation: CASSQETGVVSPLHF. Filled out from reference TRBV14 and TRBJ1-6, the complete variable domain reads EAGVTQFPSHSVIEKGQTVTLRCDPISGHDNLYWYRRVMGKEIKFLLHFVKESKQDESGMPNNRFLAERTGGTYSTLKVQPAELEDSGVYFCASSQETGVVSPLHFGNGTRLTVT.

The rearrangement uses TRBV10-3 and TRBJ1-5, with TRBD1 matching over 12 bases. V lost 3 bases to trimming and J lost 2 bases; unmatched junction nucleotides: 2. CDR3 length: 16 residues. Germline V CDR1 and CDR2: ENHRY, SYGVKD. The CDR3 sequence: CAISEGTGGGNQPQHF. Here the CDR3 DNA reads TGTGCCATCAGTGAAGGGACAGGGGGCGGCAATCAGCCCCAGCATTTT.

The V gene is TRBV12-5, the J gene TRBJ2-2; 9 nucleotides match TRBD2. CDR1 LGHNT and CDR2 FRNRAP come from the germline V gene. The CDR3 extends over 16 amino acids. The V segment lost 0 bases and the J segment 8 bases; nucleotides outside the gene matches: 7. The CDR3 is CASGLVVAGVLGELFF. In DNA form, the CDR3 reads TGTGCTAGTGGTTTGGTGGTAGCGGGGGTGCTGGGGGAGCTGTTTTTT.

V and J are TRBV20-1 and TRBJ2-7; TRBD2 aligns across 7 bases. V lost 6 bases to trimming and J lost 9 bases; unmatched junction nucleotides: 8. The CDR3 spans 11 residues. Germline V lookup: CDR1 DFQATT, CDR2 SNEGSKA (reference sequence). DNA of the CDR3: TGCAGTGCAACGACTAGCACCGGGCAGTACTTC. The encoded protein is CSATTSTGQYF.

The chain joins TRBV30 to TRBJ1-6, with D maybe TRBD1 (6 bases). CDR3 length: 13 residues. Germline CDR1 GTSNPN, CDR2 SVGIG (reference sequence). The CDR3 DNA is TGTGCAGAGGCCGGGGGGCTTAATTCACCCCTCCACTTT. This sequence encodes CAEAGGLNSPLHF.

The chain couples TRBV7-3 to TRBJ2-3; TRBD1 agrees at 7 bases. Germline V gene data show CDR1 as SGHTA and CDR2 as FQGTGA. Trimming cost V 5 bases and J 4 bases; bases outside gene matches: 9. CDR3 length: 15 residues. The CDR3 reads CASSALVTGADTQYF. Here the CDR3 DNA reads TGTGCCAGCAGCGCCCTAGTAACAGGGGCAGATACGCAGTATTTT.

The chain is built from TRBV6-5 and TRBJ1-6, with TRBD1 matching over 7 bases. CDR3 size: 16 residues. The germline V gene encodes CDR1 MNHEY and CDR2 SVGAGI. The V gene end was trimmed by 0 bases and the J gene end by 8 bases; junction bases not matched to a gene: 7. The CDR3 is CASSYSGGRIDSPLHF. The CDR3, as DNA: TGTGCCAGCAGTTACTCAGGGGGCAGAATCGATTCACCCCTCCACTTT.

This clone was observed a single time. This chain uses TRBV4-1 with TRBJ2-3; D remains unclear. V lost 1 base and J lost 2, with 16 bases in between. The CDR3 runs to 17 residues. Germline lookup yields CDR1 MGHRA and CDR2 YSYEKL. CDR3 sequence: CASSQGFPLEVTDTQYF. Written as DNA, the CDR3 is TGCGCCAGCAGCCAAGGTTTCCCCTTAGAGGTCACAGATACGCAGTATTTT.

As regards this clone: In the same sample, other DNA sequences code for this CDR3. The chain couples TRBV29-1 to TRBJ2-1, with D perhaps TRBD1 (5 bases). Germline CDR1 is SQVTM and CDR2 is ANQGSEA. Trimming left V 1 base short and J 2 bases short, with 6 bases between. The CDR3 runs to 13 residues. For the CDR3, the DNA is TGCAGCGTTGAAGGGGGCGCCTACAATGAGCAGTTCTTC. Amino acids: CSVEGGAYNEQFF.

This clone was counted once. The V gene is TRBV15, the J gene TRBJ1-6; D unresolved. Trimming left V 1 base short and J 7 bases short, with 11 bases between. Germline V gives CDR1 LNHNV, CDR2 YYDKDF (reference sequence). The CDR3 consists of 15 residues. The CDR3 protein is CATSRGSTSNSPLHF. The CDR3 DNA follows: TGTGCCACCAGCAGAGGATCTACTAGCAATTCACCCCTCCACTTT.

The genes are TRBV27 and TRBJ1-5; 9 bases align to TRBD1. J gave up 6 bases and V 4 bases, and 7 bases lay outside the gene matches. The CDR3 has 15 residues. Germline CDR1 and CDR2: MNHEY and SMNVEV (reference sequence). CDR3: CASSSRDRVSQPQHF. DNA of the CDR3: TGTGCCAGCAGTTCTCGGGACAGGGTTTCTCAGCCCCAGCATTTT.

This clone was seen a handful of times. V gene TRBV19 combines with J gene TRBJ2-7, with D perhaps matching TRBD2 (6 bases). CDR1 and CDR2 from the germline V gene are LNHDA and SQIVND (reference sequence). Trimming took 5 bases from V and 0 from J, leaving 14 bases between them. The CDR3 runs 15 residues. CDR3 in DNA: TGTGCCAGTAGTTCGCTAGGAGGGAACTCCTACGAGCAGTACTTC. Protein sequence: CASSSLGGNSYEQYF.

In regard to this clone: Sequence at one end of the junction differs from germline and may be a read error. The chain carries TRBV15 and TRBJ2-7, with 10 bases fitting TRBD2. Germline CDR1 reads LNHNV; CDR2 reads YYDKDF (reference sequence). This CDR3 spans 16 amino acids. The CDR3 DNA sequence: TGTGCCACCAGCGCGAGATTGGGGGGAAGGCTAGCGGGAGTCTTCTTC. It is translated as CATSARLGGRLAGVFF.

The rearrangement joins TRBV19 to TRBJ1-1; no clear D. From germline, CDR1 is LNHDA and CDR2 SQIVND (reference sequence). Trimming cost V 2 bases and J 3 bases, with 7 bases left between them. This CDR3 spans 13 amino acids. Here the CDR3 reads CASSINYYTEAFF. The CDR3 DNA reads as TGTGCCAGTAGTATAAACTACTACACTGAAGCTTTCTTT.

J is TRBJ2-5 and V is TRBV6-5; 11 nucleotides line up with TRBD1. The CDR3 runs to 15 residues. J gave up 5 bases and V 6 bases, and 8 bases lay outside the gene matches. Germline CDR1 reads MNHEY; CDR2 reads SVGAGI. CDR3 protein: CASRTGQGAKETQYF. The CDR3 region has the DNA TGTGCCAGCAGAACCGGACAGGGGGCTAAGGAGACCCAGTACTTC.

This clone appeared a few times. The chain combines TRBV7-9 with TRBJ2-5, with TRBD1 matching over 10 bases. The CDR3 runs to 17 residues. J was trimmed by 3 bases and V by 4 bases; bases with no gene match: 11. Per germline, CDR1 SEHNR and CDR2 FQNEAQ (reference sequence). CDR3 nucleotides: TGTGCCAGCAGCTACCTCCCGGGACAGGGGCGGGAAGAGACCCAGTACTTC. It yields the protein CASSYLPGQGREETQYF.

The rearrangement uses TRBV15 and TRBJ1-6; a possible D gene is TRBD1 (6 bases). Germline CDR1 reads LNHNV; CDR2 reads YYDKDF (reference sequence). V gave up 1 base and J gave up 8 bases, with 12 bases separating them. The CDR3 loop spans 15 amino acids. CDR3 in DNA: TGTGCCACCAGCAGAGGGCGGGGGGGCGATTCACCCCTCCACTTT. Protein: CATSRGRGGDSPLHF.